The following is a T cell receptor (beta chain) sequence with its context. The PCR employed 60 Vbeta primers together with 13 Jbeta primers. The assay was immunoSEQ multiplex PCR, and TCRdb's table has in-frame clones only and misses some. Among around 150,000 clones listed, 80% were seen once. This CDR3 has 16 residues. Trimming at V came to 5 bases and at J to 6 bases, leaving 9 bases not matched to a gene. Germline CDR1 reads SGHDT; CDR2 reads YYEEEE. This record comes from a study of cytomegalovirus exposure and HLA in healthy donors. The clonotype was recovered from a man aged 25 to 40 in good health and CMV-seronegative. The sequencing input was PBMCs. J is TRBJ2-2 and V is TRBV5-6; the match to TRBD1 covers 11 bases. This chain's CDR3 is CASSYGTGGIAGELFF. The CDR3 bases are TGTGCCAGCAGTTATGGGACAGGGGGAATAGCCGGGGAGCTGTTTTTT.